What follows describes a single T cell receptor (beta chain). The target antigen is unknown. V lost 1 base, J lost 5 bases, and 13 bases lay in between. The CDR3 spans 14 residues. The germline gives CDR1 SGHNT, CDR2 YYREEE (reference sequence). TCRdb's table, derived via immunoSEQ multiplex PCR, lists solely in-frame clones and lacks some. The sample comprises 80,000 to 90,000 clones, roughly 90% of which are singletons, and under 4% rests with the top ten. The entry originates in a study of T cell responses to AZD1222 COVID-19 vaccine. Study context: Investigators merged groups given second doses at roughly 4 or roughly 12 weeks. Study-wide points: Spike-specific TCR repertoires showed rising breadth and depth after two AZD1222 doses. Donors were chiefly white British, with a greater number of females, and clonal diversity was perhaps underestimated.

Sequencing was performed on peripheral blood, taken on day 0 of AZD1222 vaccination. The chain employs TRBV5-4 and TRBJ2-7; D unclear. This TCR was recovered from an adult in good health. The CDR3 DNA follows: TGTGCCAGCAGCTTGCGTCAGGCCCACGACGAGCAGTACTTC. It translates to CASSLRQAHDEQYF.